This is a list of T cell receptor beta chains from one sample in a study of blood T cell repertoires in COVID-19. Only in-frame clones appear in the TCRdb table, and some are missing; sequencing was by immunoSEQ multiplex PCR. Here the sample spans a few hundred thousand clones, roughly nine tenths being singletons. Sequenced material: peripheral blood. The source of these receptors is a man between 35 and 55 years old with active or convalescent COVID-19. Both conserved end residues are part of each CDR3. Fields, in order: clone size, D gene, J gene, V gene, CDR3 DNA, CDR3 protein. The D gene is left open where the match is weak. Size is omitted from some rows. Given values are once, few, many or a class for expanded clones.

NA | NA | TRBJ1-2 | TRBV18 | TGTGCCAGCTCACCAGAAGGGGTGGGCTACACCTTC | CASSPEGVGYTF
NA | TRBD2 | TRBJ2-1 | TRBV28 | TGTGCCAGCAGTAGTAGCGGGAGGGCCTGGGGCGATGAGCAGTTCTTC | CASSSSGRAWGDEQFF
NA | NA | TRBJ1-1 | TRBV18 | TGTGCCAGCTCACCACTGGTCACTAACACTGAAGCTTTCTTT | CASSPLVTNTEAFF
once | TRBD1 | TRBJ2-7 | TRBV27 | TGTGCCAGCAGCCCCCGGGACAGCATCTCCTACGAGCAGTACTTC | CASSPRDSISYEQYF
NA | TRBD1 | TRBJ1-5 | TRBV25-1 | TGTGCCAGCAGTGAAGGCGGCAGGGGGCGAAATCAGCCCCAGCATTTT | CASSEGGRGRNQPQHF
NA | NA | TRBJ2-7 | TRBV28 | TGTGCCAGCAGTCACAGCTACGAGCAGTACTTC | CASSHSYEQYF
NA | NA | TRBJ1-5 | TRBV30 | TGTGCCTGGAATGGCCCAGCTAGAAATCAGCCCCAGCATTTT | CAWNGPARNQPQHF
NA | TRBD1 | TRBJ1-5 | TRBV28 | TGTGCCAGCAGTTCACCGGGACAGGGGTATCAGCCCCAGCATTTT | CASSSPGQGYQPQHF
NA | NA | TRBJ1-3 | TRBV30 | TGTGCCTGGAGTAGGCAGGGAAGCTCTGGAAACACCATATATTTT | CAWSRQGSSGNTIYF
NA | NA | TRBJ1-1 | TRBV6-5 | TGTGCCAGCAGTTACTCGCCAGGGCATTCGACTTTCTTT | CASSYSPGHSTFF
NA | NA | TRBJ2-7 | TRBV10-2 | TGCGCCAGCAGTGAGCCCCATCGGGTTCCCTCGCTGGCCTACGAGCAGTACTTC | CASSEPHRVPSLAYEQYF
NA | TRBD1 | TRBJ1-4 | TRBV5-5 | TGTGCCAGCAGCTTGAGGACAGGGGAGTTTGAAAAACTGTTTTTT | CASSLRTGEFEKLFF
NA | NA | TRBJ2-7 | TRBV28 | TGTGCCAGCAGTTTCGTTGGGTCCCCAGGGCTAGGACCGAGAACCTACGAGCAGTACTTC | CASSFVGSPGLGPRTYEQYF
once | TRBD1 | TRBJ1-5 | TRBV30 | TGTGCCTGGAGGGAACGGGACAGCCTTAGCAATCAGCCCCAGCATTTT | CAWRERDSLSNQPQHF
NA | TRBD1 | TRBJ1-2 | TRBV6-1 | TGTGCCAGCAGGGAAGGGACAGGGTTCTATGGCTACACCTTC | CASREGTGFYGYTF
NA | TRBD1 | TRBJ1-4 | TRBV27 | TGTGCCAGCAGAGCACAGGGGGCTAATGAAAAACTGTTTTTT | CASRAQGANEKLFF
NA | NA | TRBJ1-1 | TRBV10-1 | TGCGCCAGCAGTGAGTCCGGGACTTGGGACACTGAAGCTTTCTTT | CASSESGTWDTEAFF
NA | NA | TRBJ2-5 | TRBV5-1 | TGCGCCAGCAGCTTCCAACAGGGTTCCCAAGAGACCCAGTACTTC | CASSFQQGSQETQYF
NA | TRBD1 | TRBJ1-2 | TRBV10-3 | TGTGCCATCAGTGCTCCGGACAGGGTTGGCTACACCTTC | CAISAPDRVGYTF
NA | NA | TRBJ1-5 | TRBV19 | TGTGCCAGTAGTATGACTGATTATAGCAATCAGCCCCAGCATTTT | CASSMTDYSNQPQHF
NA | TRBD2 | TRBJ2-1 | TRBV11-2 | TGTGCCAGCAGCTTAGCTAGCGGGAGGGCCCTCAATGAGCAGTTCTTC | CASSLASGRALNEQFF
NA | NA | TRBJ2-6 | TRBV7-6 | TGTGCCAGCAGTCAGGGGTCTGGGGCCAACGTCCTGACTTTC | CASSQGSGANVLTF
NA | NA | TRBJ1-1 | TRBV28 | TGTGCCAGCAGTTCCACCCCAGAAACTGAAGCTTTCTTT | CASSSTPETEAFF
NA | NA | TRBJ1-1 | TRBV3-1/TRBV3-2 | TGTGCCAGCAGCCAAGATCAGGGAATGAACACTGAAGCTTTCTTT | CASSQDQGMNTEAFF
NA | TRBD1 | TRBJ1-4 | TRBV6-5 | TGTGCCAGCAGTTCGGACAGGGGGCTCGGAAAACTGTTTTTT | CASSSDRGLGKLFF
NA | TRBD1 | TRBJ2-7 | TRBV4-2 | TGTGCCAGCAGCCGAGAGGACAGGGCCCTGGGCGAGCAGTACTTC | CASSREDRALGEQYF
once | NA | TRBJ2-7 | TRBV4-1 | TGCGCCAGCAGCCGGATCACTGACAGTTACTACGAGCAGTACTTC | CASSRITDSYYEQYF
NA | NA | TRBJ1-3 | TRBV5-6 | TGTGCCAGCAGCTACCTCAGGGGAAACACCATATATTTT | CASSYLRGNTIYF
NA | TRBD1 | TRBJ2-1 | TRBV28 | TGTGCCAGCAATACGGCACCGGGGACAGCCTCCTACAATGAGCAGTTCTTC | CASNTAPGTASYNEQFF
NA | TRBD1 | TRBJ1-5 | TRBV3-1/TRBV3-2 | TGTGCCAGCAGCCCGACAGGGTTCAATCAGCCCCAGCATTTT | CASSPTGFNQPQHF
NA | NA | TRBJ1-1 | TRBV5-1 | TGCGCCAGCAGCTTGGTTGTGGCTTCTGAAGCTTTCTTT | CASSLVVASEAFF
NA | NA | TRBJ2-7 | TRBV7-6 | TGTGCCAGCAGCCCTGGGACTGGCGGGGTGTCCTTTTACGAGCAGTACTTC | CASSPGTGGVSFYEQYF
NA | TRBD1 | TRBJ1-4 | TRBV27 | TGTGCCAGCAGTTTATCAGGGGGCGATGAAAAACTGTTTTTT | CASSLSGGDEKLFF
NA | NA | TRBJ2-1 | TRBV25-1 | TGTGCCAGCAGTGATGGGTCCCGGGTAAATGAGCAGTTCTTC | CASSDGSRVNEQFF